The TCR beta chain under discussion was sequenced for a study of metastatic and nonmetastatic thyroid tumors. Study details: The authors compared repertoires across blood and tumor or nodule tissue from malignant and benign thyroid patients.

Notes on the study in general: Within blood and tumor, benign nodules reportedly had significantly lower TCR beta diversity than malignant thyroid tumors did.

No treatment had been given to any patient before thyroid surgery. Authors' data handling: Clinicopathological groups of papillary thyroid cancer showed CDR3 differences that were used to build a distant-metastasis classifier. Via MiXCR, TCRdb re-called the PCR reads. These V and J calls rely on TCRdb rather than the paper's analysis. This table holds 35,000 to 45,000 clones, 12% found once. CDR1 is SGHDT, CDR2 YYEEEE, per germline. V was clipped by 1 base and J by 9 bases, with 14 bases between them. This CDR3 has 14 amino acids. As concerns this clone: Its specificity is not known.

Sequenced material: blood. The source of this sequence is a male donor with papillary thyroid cancer or a benign thyroid nodule (not recorded which). Some clones in this sample may be carry-over from other donors' samples. The genes are TRBV5-6 and TRBJ2-1, with D unclear. Written as DNA, the CDR3 is TGTGCCAGCAGCTTGCCACTCTCGGCCGTTGAGCAGTTCTTC. Translation: CASSLPLSAVEQFF.